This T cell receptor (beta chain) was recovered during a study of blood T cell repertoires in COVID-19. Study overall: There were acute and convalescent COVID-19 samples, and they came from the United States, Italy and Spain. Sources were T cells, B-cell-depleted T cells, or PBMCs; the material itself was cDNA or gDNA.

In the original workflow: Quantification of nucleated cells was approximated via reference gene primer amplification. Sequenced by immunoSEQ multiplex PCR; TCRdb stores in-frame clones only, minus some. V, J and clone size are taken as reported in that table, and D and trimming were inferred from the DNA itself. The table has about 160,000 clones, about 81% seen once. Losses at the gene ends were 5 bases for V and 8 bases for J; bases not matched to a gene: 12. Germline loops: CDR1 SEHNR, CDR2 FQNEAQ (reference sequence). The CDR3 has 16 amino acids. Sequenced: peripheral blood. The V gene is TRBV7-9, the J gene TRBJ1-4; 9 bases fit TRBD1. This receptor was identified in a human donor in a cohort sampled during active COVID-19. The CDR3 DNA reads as TGTGCCAGCAGCCCCGGGACAGGGTGGGACAGGGAAAAACTGTTTTTT. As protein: CASSPGTGWDREKLFF.